This is a list of T cell receptor beta chains from one sample in a study of vaccination and CD4 T cells after COVID-19. For these TCRs, the target antigens are not known. TCRdb used MiXCR to reprocess the PCR reads, holding one entry per CDR3 protein. The profile covers under 8,500 distinct CDR3 sequences, with 35% to 45% appearing a single time and less than 25% taken by the ten largest. Input material: CD4+ T cells from blood, cultured in vitro. These TCRs come from a human donor in good health. CDR3s include the opening cysteine and the closing phenylalanine or tryptophan. The D gene is left open where the match is weak. Size is stated for part of the rows, as once, few or many counts, or as a class when the clone is expanded.

D,V,length,size,J,DNA,CDR3
NA,TRBV6-1,14,few,TRBJ1-5,TGTGCCAGCAGCAACTGGGGGGGGGGTCAGCCCCAGCATTTT,CASSNWGGGQPQHF
NA,TRBV16,15,NA,TRBJ2-3,TGTGCCAGCAGCCAATCGAGGGCTAGTTCGGATACGCAGTATTTT,CASSQSRASSDTQYF
NA,TRBV30,13,once,TRBJ2-3,TGTGCCTACCGGGACCTAGGCCCAGATACGCAGTATTTT,CAYRDLGPDTQYF
TRBD1,TRBV20-1,12,large,TRBJ1-2,TGCAGCCCCTCAGGGGGCAAGTATGGCTACACCTTC,CSPSGGKYGYTF
NA,TRBV11-2,15,few,TRBJ1-5,TGTGCCAGCAGCCCCCGAGGTAAAGGGGGTCAGCCCCAGCATTTT,CASSPRGKGGQPQHF
NA,TRBV4-1,14,NA,TRBJ2-7,TGCGCCAGCAGCCAGGATTTGGCAGCCTACGAGCAGTACTTC,CASSQDLAAYEQYF
NA,TRBV12-3/TRBV12-4,13,NA,TRBJ1-5,TGTGCCAGCAGGCAGGGGAGCAATCAGCCCCAGCATTTT,CASRQGSNQPQHF
NA,TRBV5-8,16,NA,TRBJ1-2,TGTGCCAGCAGCCCCTGGGGAACAGGGACGCACTATGGCTACACCTTC,CASSPWGTGTHYGYTF
NA,TRBV6-5,14,NA,TRBJ1-1,TGTGCCAGCAGTTACGTGCTGCCTGACACTGAAGCTTTCTTT,CASSYVLPDTEAFF
NA,TRBV9,13,NA,TRBJ1-1,TGTGCCAGCAGCGGTCACACCGACACTGAAGCTTTCTTT,CASSGHTDTEAFF
NA,TRBV10-3,12,few,TRBJ1-6,TGTGCCATCGGGGTTGGGAATTCACCCCTCCACTTT,CAIGVGNSPLHF
NA,TRBV15,12,NA,TRBJ2-5,TGTGCCACCTCCGGGTCCGGATGGACCCAGTACTTC,CATSGSGWTQYF
NA,TRBV19,14,NA,TRBJ1-6,TGTGCCAGTAGTACCGGGGACCGAGATTCACCCCTCCACTTT,CASSTGDRDSPLHF
NA,TRBV19,14,few,TRBJ1-2,TGTGCCAGTAGTACTCGGCGACCTAACTATGGCTACACCTTC,CASSTRRPNYGYTF
TRBD1,TRBV27,15,NA,TRBJ2-2,TGTGCCAGCTATACTCCAGGGGGTTTCAACGGGGAGCTGTTTTTT,CASYTPGGFNGELFF
NA,TRBV11-2,12,NA,TRBJ1-2,TGTGCCAGCAGCTTAATCGGCTATGGCTACACCTTC,CASSLIGYGYTF
NA,TRBV2,11,NA,TRBJ2-5,TGTGCCAGCATGCGGTTAGAGACCCAGTACTTC,CASMRLETQYF
NA,TRBV7-8,15,few,TRBJ1-6,TGTGCCAGCAGCATTAAGGCTCAGTTGAGGGGTTCCCTCCACTTT,CASSIKAQLRGSLHF
NA,TRBV6-1,15,NA,TRBJ1-1,TGTGCCAGCAGGGCGTTGTTAGGGAACGGTATCGAAGCTTTCTTT,CASRALLGNGIEAFF
TRBD1,TRBV9,15,NA,TRBJ1-1,TGTGCCAGCAGCGTAGGTGGACAGGGCTATGATGAAGCTTTCTTT,CASSVGGQGYDEAFF
TRBD1,TRBV4-2,15,NA,TRBJ2-5,TGTGCCAGCAGCCAAGGGCAGGGGGACCAAGAGACCCAGTACTTC,CASSQGQGDQETQYF
NA,TRBV19,12,NA,TRBJ2-5,TGTGCCAGTAGTATGCATCTTGGGACCCAGTACTTC,CASSMHLGTQYF
NA,TRBV30,12,NA,TRBJ1-2,TGTGCCTGGACTACAACATTCTATGGCTACACCTTC,CAWTTTFYGYTF
NA,TRBV5-1,15,NA,TRBJ1-1,TGCGCCAGCACCCCAGGGGCTCCAATGAACACTGAAGCTTTCTTT,CASTPGAPMNTEAFF
TRBD1,TRBV25-1,15,NA,TRBJ2-5,TGTGCCAGCAGTGACCCTGGACAGGGGGTAGAGACCCAGTACTTC,CASSDPGQGVETQYF
TRBD1,TRBV27,15,NA,TRBJ1-1,TGTGCCAGCAGTTTAGGGGCAGGGGGGAACACTGAAGCTTTCTTT,CASSLGAGGNTEAFF
NA,TRBV12-3/TRBV12-4,11,NA,TRBJ2-7,TGTGCCAGCAGTTCCCAATACGAGCAGTACTTC,CASSSQYEQYF
NA,TRBV6-8,14,NA,TRBJ1-1,TGTGCCAGCAGTTACGGGATTCGGAACACTGAAGCTTTCTTT,CASSYGIRNTEAFF
NA,TRBV7-9,14,few,TRBJ1-2,TGTGCCAGCAGCTTAAGGACAGATGACTATGGCTACACCTTC,CASSLRTDDYGYTF
NA,TRBV19,18,NA,TRBJ1-5,TGTGCCAGTAGCAACTCAAGAGGGAGGGTCTATAGCAATCAGCCCCAGCATTTT,CASSNSRGRVYSNQPQHF
NA,TRBV6-1,13,NA,TRBJ2-5,TGTGCCAGCAGTGAATGGCGGGTGCAAACCCAGTACTTC,CASSEWRVQTQYF
TRBD1,TRBV7-9,15,few,TRBJ2-5,TGTGCCAGCAGCACCGGACAGGGGGCCTCGGAGACCCAGTACTTC,CASSTGQGASETQYF
NA,TRBV6-4,13,NA,TRBJ1-6,TGTGCCAGCAGTGTAGAGACCGAGTCACCCCTCCACTTT,CASSVETESPLHF
NA,TRBV20-1,12,NA,TRBJ1-1,TGCAGTGCCATCACCTTTCGGACTGAAGCTTTCTTT,CSAITFRTEAFF
NA,TRBV2,14,few,TRBJ1-2,TGTGCCAGCAGTGAGGGGGGGATTCTCTATGGCTACACCTTC,CASSEGGILYGYTF
NA,TRBV7-9,14,few,TRBJ1-1,TGTGCCAGCAGCTTACCTAGGGGGAACACTGAAGCTTTCTTT,CASSLPRGNTEAFF
TRBD1,TRBV20-1,15,NA,TRBJ1-1,TGCAGTGCTAATGAGGCAGGGGGTGGGAACACTGAAGCTTTCTTT,CSANEAGGGNTEAFF
NA,TRBV20-1,12,NA,TRBJ1-2,TGCAGTGCTAGCTTTGGGGCTGATGGCTACACCTTC,CSASFGADGYTF
TRBD1,TRBV6-1,13,few,TRBJ1-2,TGTGCCAGCCTCCCGGGACAGGGGCGAGGCTACACCTTC,CASLPGQGRGYTF
TRBD2,TRBV11-2,15,NA,TRBJ2-5,TGTGCCAGCAGCTCCCCGGTAGGCGGGGGAGAGACCCAGTACTTC,CASSSPVGGGETQYF
TRBD1,TRBV19,13,NA,TRBJ2-2,TGTGCCAGTAGTATTTGGGACAGCGGGGAGCTGTTTTTT,CASSIWDSGELFF
NA,TRBV10-3,14,few,TRBJ2-2,TGTGCCATCAGTGATTTGCAGGGGACCGGGGAGCTGTTTTTT,CAISDLQGTGELFF
NA,TRBV7-9,12,NA,TRBJ2-5,TGTGCCAGCAGCTTAAAGGCAGAGACCCAGTACTTC,CASSLKAETQYF
NA,TRBV21-1,16,few,TRBJ1-2,TGTGCCAGCAGCGTCCCGGACAGGGGGTGGGTCTATGGCTACACCTTC,CASSVPDRGWVYGYTF